This is a list of T cell receptor beta chains from one sample in a study of T cells in Graves' hyperthyroidism and ophthalmopathy. TCRdb re-analysed the multiplex PCR reads in MiXCR, keeping a single row per CDR3 protein. This sample has 280,000 or so distinct CDR3 sequences, with around a quarter found just once. Specimen: blood. These TCRs come from a man aged 40-55 years with Graves' hyperthyroidism that later progressed to Graves' ophthalmopathy. CDR3s include the opening cysteine and the closing phenylalanine or tryptophan. D genes are given only for firm matches. Clone sizes are given selectively: once, few, many, or a class where the clone is expanded.

j_gene	v_gene	d_gene	abundance	CDR3aa	CDR3nt
TRBJ1-1	TRBV10-3	NA	many	CAISAFGQKNTEAFF	TGTGCCATCAGTGCGTTCGGACAGAAGAACACTGAAGCTTTCTTT
TRBJ2-7	TRBV6-2/TRBV6-3	TRBD2	many	CASGTSGRAYSYEQYF	TGTGCCAGCGGGACTAGCGGGAGGGCATATTCCTACGAGCAGTACTTC
TRBJ2-3	TRBV6-1	NA	many	CASRTSTDTQYF	TGTGCCAGCAGAACAAGCACAGATACGCAGTATTTT
TRBJ2-7	TRBV10-3	TRBD2	many	CATNTGTSGPYEQYF	TGTGCCACGAATACCGGGACTAGCGGCCCCTACGAGCAGTACTTC
TRBJ2-7	TRBV20-1	NA	NA	CSARPSGVEQYF	TGCAGTGCTAGACCATCAGGGGTCGAGCAGTACTTC
TRBJ2-2	TRBV10-3	NA	NA	CAIPGNTGELFF	TGTGCCATTCCGGGGAACACCGGGGAGCTGTTTTTT
TRBJ1-2	TRBV7-2	NA	NA	CASSLEGAGNGYTF	TGTGCCAGCAGCTTAGAGGGTGCGGGGAATGGCTACACCTTC
TRBJ2-5	TRBV12-3/TRBV12-4	NA	many	CASTIDRETQYF	TGTGCCAGCACAATCGACAGAGAGACCCAGTACTTC
TRBJ1-1	TRBV28	NA	many	CASSLQGPTEAFF	TGTGCCAGCAGTTTGCAGGGACCCACTGAAGCTTTCTTT
TRBJ2-2	TRBV11-3	TRBD2	many	CASSGSGSGTGELFF	TGTGCCAGCAGCGGGAGCGGGAGCGGTACCGGGGAGCTGTTTTTT
TRBJ1-2	TRBV5-1	NA	many	CASRKVGEHYGYTF	TGCGCCAGCCGGAAGGTCGGGGAGCACTATGGCTACACCTTC
TRBJ2-1	TRBV18	NA	many	CASSLGAGQNNEQFF	TGTGCCAGCTCACTGGGGGCGGGACAAAACAATGAGCAGTTCTTC
TRBJ2-5	TRBV28	TRBD1	many	CASGLGGQGEETQYF	TGTGCCAGCGGTCTAGGCGGACAGGGGGAAGAGACCCAGTACTTC
TRBJ2-2	TRBV19	NA	NA	CASWRTGELFF	TGTGCCAGCTGGAGGACCGGGGAGCTGTTTTTT
TRBJ2-6	TRBV11-2	NA	many	CASSFSRDGANVLTF	TGTGCCAGCAGTTTCTCCCGTGACGGGGCCAACGTCCTGACTTTC
TRBJ2-5	TRBV11-2	TRBD1	NA	CASSNPGGVETQYF	TGTGCCAGCAGCAACCCAGGGGGCGTGGAGACCCAGTACTTC
TRBJ2-7	TRBV5-1	NA	many	CASSLLPLDDSYEQYF	TGCGCCAGCAGCTTGCTCCCTTTGGACGACTCCTACGAGCAGTACTTC
TRBJ1-2	TRBV11-2	NA	many	CASSQTGGYTF	TGTGCCAGCAGCCAGACCGGTGGCTACACCTTC